Given below is one T cell receptor beta chain in context. Assay used: immunoSEQ multiplex PCR; TCRdb lists only in-frame clones, some missing. The profile shows about 260,000 clones, under 90% of them singletons. These data come from a study of blood T cell repertoires in COVID-19. Study background: Acute-phase and convalescent COVID-19 samples originated in the United States, Italy and Spain. From T cells, B-cell-depleted T cells, or PBMCs came the material, which was cDNA or gDNA.

V trimming: 3 bases; J trimming: 0 bases; junction bases outside the gene matches: 2. The CDR3 runs to 15 residues. CDR1 is LNHDA and CDR2 is SQIVND in the germline V gene (reference sequence). This study enrolled people aged about 18 to 90 from 24 US geographic areas. Participants' own reports of clinical history determined their cohort assignment. The rearrangement uses TRBV19 and TRBJ2-1, with 7 positions matching TRBD1. The specimen sequenced was PBMCs or T cells enriched from blood (not recorded which). The TCR sequence derives from a man aged 25 to 40 with acute COVID-19. CDR3 coding DNA: TGTGCCAGTAGTATGACAGGGAGCTCCTACAATGAGCAGTTCTTC. Its translation: CASSMTGSSYNEQFF.